The sequence of this T cell receptor beta chain was determined in a study of blood T cells in healthy people across ages. Germline V lookup: CDR1 DFQATT, CDR2 SNEGSKA (reference sequence). The CDR3 length is 15 residues. The V end was cut by 1 base, the J end by 6 bases, with 17 bases between. A second PCR, run for about 6 to 12 cycles, used a sample-barcoded 5' primer plus a J-beta primer mix. Via MiXCR, TCRdb re-called the 5' RACE reads, giving one row per CDR3 protein. The sample holds 800,000 to 950,000 distinct CDR3 sequences, approximately 35% seen once. This clonotype appeared once. Its antigen is unknown. Overall study findings and caveats: Significant beta diversity loss was already apparent by age roughly 44, declining roughly linearly. With naive T cell percentage, TCR beta diversity showed a strong correlation.

The sample consisted of blood. The TCR originated in a man between 18 and 35 years old in good health. The chain combines TRBV20-1 with TRBJ2-3; D possibly corresponds to TRBD2 (6 bases). CDR3 protein: CSARGGVAGSDTQYF. The CDR3 nucleotides are TGCAGTGCTAGAGGCGGGGTAGCAGGGTCGGATACGCAGTATTTT.